This is a list of T cell receptor beta chains from one sample in a study of yellow fever vaccine responses in identical twins. TCRdb reprocessed the RT-PCR reads via MiXCR and lists one record per CDR3 protein. The sample has 6,000 to 9,000 distinct CDR3 sequences; around 84% are singletons. This material consisted of T cells from blood (PBMCs), unsorted or a sorted subset (not recorded which), taken before or after yellow fever vaccination (not recorded which). These receptors all stem from a woman aged 18-29 years who received the yellow fever vaccine. CDR3s include the opening cysteine and the closing phenylalanine or tryptophan. Each record gives: V gene, clone size, J gene, D gene, CDR3 DNA, CDR3 protein. The D gene is left open where the match is weak. Expanded clones are given a class, and other clones once, few, many or no size at all.

TRBV6-2/TRBV6-3,NA,TRBJ2-7,NA,TGTGCCAGCAGTTACGGGGGGATAGCCTACGAGCAGTACTTC,CASSYGGIAYEQYF
TRBV5-4,NA,TRBJ1-2,NA,TGTGCCAGCAGCCCGTCCGCGGCAGGGACGATTCATGGCTACACCTTC,CASSPSAAGTIHGYTF
TRBV29-1,NA,TRBJ2-1,NA,TGCAGCGTTGCTCAAGGCTCCAATGAGCAGTTCTTC,CSVAQGSNEQFF
TRBV20-1,NA,TRBJ2-3,NA,TGCAGTCCTCGGCGAGTGGATACGCAGTATTTT,CSPRRVDTQYF
TRBV4-2,NA,TRBJ2-1,TRBD2,TGTGCCAGCAGCCAAGACAGTAAGGCGGGGGGGCTTGGTGAGCAGTTCTTC,CASSQDSKAGGLGEQFF
TRBV12-3/TRBV12-4,NA,TRBJ2-7,TRBD2,TGTGCCAGCAGTTTAAGGCTAGCGGGGGTTCACGAGCAGTACTTC,CASSLRLAGVHEQYF
TRBV9,NA,TRBJ2-3,NA,TGTGCCAGCAGCGTTTCGGGACTCCGCACAGATACGCAGTATTTT,CASSVSGLRTDTQYF
TRBV5-4,NA,TRBJ2-7,NA,TGTGCCAGCAGCTTGGATAGTGCAGGGCTCGAGCAGTACTTC,CASSLDSAGLEQYF
TRBV7-2,NA,TRBJ2-1,NA,TGTGCCAGCAGCCCACTAGTTCACTCCTACAATGAGCAGTTCTTC,CASSPLVHSYNEQFF
TRBV12-3/TRBV12-4,NA,TRBJ1-5,NA,TGTGCCAGGTATCAGCCCCAGCATTTT,CARYQPQHF
TRBV3-1,NA,TRBJ2-5,TRBD2,TGTGCCAGCAGAAGGACTAGCGGGGGCTCCCTTCAGTACTTC,CASRRTSGGSLQYF
TRBV18,NA,TRBJ2-5,NA,TGTGCCAGCTCACCCTCACCGGACCGTTGGGTGACCCAGTACTTC,CASSPSPDRWVTQYF
TRBV30,NA,TRBJ2-1,NA,TGTGCCTGGACGTCGCTCAGGAGCTCCTACAATGAGCAGTTCTTC,CAWTSLRSSYNEQFF
TRBV20-1,NA,TRBJ2-2,NA,TGCAGTGCCCCCCAACCCGGGGAGCTGTTTTTT,CSAPQPGELFF
TRBV2,NA,TRBJ2-7,TRBD1,TGTGCCAGCAGAGAATCAGGGGGCCTGCAGTACTTC,CASRESGGLQYF
TRBV30,NA,TRBJ2-7,NA,TGTGCCTGGAGTGGAGGGGATTCCTACGAGCAGTACTTC,CAWSGGDSYEQYF
TRBV18,NA,TRBJ2-7,NA,TGTGCCAGCTCACCGGCAGGGGCGGAATACTCCTACGAGCAGTACTTC,CASSPAGAEYSYEQYF
TRBV5-1,NA,TRBJ2-7,TRBD2,TGCGCCAGCAGCCTCGGGACTAGGAACGAGCAGTACTTC,CASSLGTRNEQYF
TRBV24-1,NA,TRBJ2-2,NA,TGTGCCACCAGTGATCCGTCGGGGAACGGGGAGCTGTTTTTT,CATSDPSGNGELFF
TRBV13,once,TRBJ1-2,NA,TGTGCCAGCAGCTCGTTCCGGGGCCCTGGCTATGGCTACACCTTC,CASSSFRGPGYGYTF
TRBV2,NA,TRBJ2-3,TRBD1,TGTGCCAGCAGCACGGGACAGGGCTCCACAGATACGCAGTATTTT,CASSTGQGSTDTQYF
TRBV6-1,few,TRBJ2-7,NA,TGTGCCAGCAGCAGGGGCTCGAGGTACGAGCAGTACTTC,CASSRGSRYEQYF
TRBV4-2,NA,TRBJ2-7,NA,TGTGCCAGCAGCCAAACGAGGGGACACTACGAGCAGTACTTC,CASSQTRGHYEQYF
TRBV29-1,NA,TRBJ2-7,NA,TGCAGCGTTGGAGGGCCCCTTAGGGAGCAGTACTTC,CSVGGPLREQYF
TRBV11-1,NA,TRBJ2-3,TRBD1,TGTGCCAGCAGCTTAGGCGACAGGGACACAGATACGCAGTATTTT,CASSLGDRDTDTQYF
TRBV11-3,NA,TRBJ2-1,TRBD2,TGTGCCAGCAGCTTAGGGACTAGCGGATACAATGAGCAGTTCTTC,CASSLGTSGYNEQFF
TRBV3-1,NA,TRBJ1-2,NA,TGTGCCAGTCAGGGGCTCTCTAACTATGGCTACACCTTC,CASQGLSNYGYTF
TRBV11-2,NA,TRBJ2-7,TRBD2,TGTGCCAGCAGCCTAGGGACTAGCGGCATCTACGAGCAGTACTTC,CASSLGTSGIYEQYF
TRBV30,NA,TRBJ1-2,TRBD1,TGTGCCGTAGGACAGGGGGCGTATGGCTACACCTTC,CAVGQGAYGYTF
TRBV4-1,NA,TRBJ2-2,TRBD2,TGCGCCAGCAGCCAATTGTTGATAGCGGGACGCACCGGGGAGCTGTTTTTT,CASSQLLIAGRTGELFF
TRBV5-1,NA,TRBJ2-1,NA,TGCGCCAGCAGCAAAATACAGGGAAATGAGCAGTTCTTC,CASSKIQGNEQFF
TRBV12-3/TRBV12-4,few,TRBJ1-1,NA,TGTGCCAGCACCCTTAGGGGGGTGTCGTACACTGAAGCTTTCTTT,CASTLRGVSYTEAFF
TRBV6-5,NA,TRBJ1-4,NA,TGTGCCAGCAGTTCCGGGACCCTTCCTCCTCTTGAAAAACTGTTTTTT,CASSSGTLPPLEKLFF
TRBV29-1,NA,TRBJ1-1,NA,TGCAGCGTCTGTTTCCGGGTAGGGGTGAACACTGAAGCTTTCTTT,CSVCFRVGVNTEAFF
TRBV5-1,NA,TRBJ2-1,NA,TGCGCCAGCAGCGTAACTGTCAACCAACGGTACAATGAGCAGTTCTTC,CASSVTVNQRYNEQFF
TRBV6-2/TRBV6-3,NA,TRBJ2-1,NA,TGTGCCAGCAGTTACACCCTCAAAGCCCCTGAGCAGTTCTTC,CASSYTLKAPEQFF
TRBV29-1,NA,TRBJ2-3,TRBD2,TGCAGCGTTGAACCCGGGGGGGCCGATACGCAGTATTTT,CSVEPGGADTQYF
TRBV6-5,NA,TRBJ2-1,NA,TGTGCCAGCAGTTACTCTACGTTTGCGTTCTTC,CASSYSTFAFF
TRBV25-1,NA,TRBJ2-1,NA,TGTGCCAGCCGTGACAACCCCGGGTATGAGCAGTTCTTC,CASRDNPGYEQFF
TRBV20-1,NA,TRBJ2-3,TRBD2,TGCAGTGCTGCTACTAGCGGCACAGATACGCAGTATTTT,CSAATSGTDTQYF
TRBV28,NA,TRBJ2-5,NA,TGTGCCAGCAGGGTAAAGCTGGGAGAGACCCAGTACTTC,CASRVKLGETQYF